This TCR beta chain was profiled in a study of T cell repertoires in cytomegalovirus infection. Trimming removed 2 bases at V and 1 base at J, with 16 bases between. Per the germline V gene, CDR1 is MDHEN and CDR2 is SYDVKM. The CDR3 has 17 amino acids. This clonotype was found many times. TCRdb analysed the reads with MiXCR anew, one entry per CDR3 protein. The repertoire holds hundreds of thousands of distinct CDR3 sequences, with about 9.2% as singletons. The chain combines TRBV28 with TRBJ2-3; D might be TRBD2 (6 bases). This receptor was taken from a human donor in good health (CMV status not recorded). Some clones in this sample may be carry-over from other donors' samples. Source material: PBMCs. CDR3 loop: CASSLRRGKRGTDTQYF. CDR3 bases: TGTGCCAGCAGTTTAAGGCGGGGCAAACGAGGCACAGATACGCAGTATTTT. The whole variable domain, remainder taken from reference TRBV28 and TRBJ2-3, is DVKVTQSSRYLVKRTGEKVFLECVQDMDHENMFWYRQDPGLGLRLIYFSYDVKMKEKGDIPEGYSVSREKKERFSLILESASTNQTSMYLCASSLRRGKRGTDTQYFGPGTRLTVL.